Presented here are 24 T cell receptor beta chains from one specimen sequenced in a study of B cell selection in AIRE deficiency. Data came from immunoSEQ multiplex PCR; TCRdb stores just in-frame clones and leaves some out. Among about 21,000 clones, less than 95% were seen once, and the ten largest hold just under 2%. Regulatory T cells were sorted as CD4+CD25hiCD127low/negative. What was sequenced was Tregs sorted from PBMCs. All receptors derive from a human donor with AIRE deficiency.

CDR3 nucleotides: TGTGCCAGCAGCCTTCTAGGGGAAAAACTGTTTTTT. Residues: CASSLLGEKLFF. The chain carries TRBV28 and TRBJ1-4; unclear D gene. The length of the CDR3 is 12 residues. Between the trimmed V and J ends, which lost 6 bases and 8 bases, there was a span of 10 bases. Per the germline V gene, CDR1 is MDHEN and CDR2 is SYDVKM.

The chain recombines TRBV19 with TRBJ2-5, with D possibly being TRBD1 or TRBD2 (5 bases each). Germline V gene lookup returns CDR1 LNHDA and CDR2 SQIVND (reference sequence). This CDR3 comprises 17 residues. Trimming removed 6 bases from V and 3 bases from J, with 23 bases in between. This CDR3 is CASSPRTRIWGKETQYF. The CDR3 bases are TGTGCCAGTAGCCCCAGGACAAGAATCTGGGGGAAAGAGACCCAGTACTTC. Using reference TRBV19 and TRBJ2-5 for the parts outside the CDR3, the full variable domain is DGGITQSPKYLFRKEGQNVTLSCEQNLNHDAMYWYRQDPGQGLRLIYYSQIVNDFQKGDIAEGYSVSREKKESFPLTVTSAQKNPTAFYLCASSPRTRIWGKETQYFGPGTRLLVL.

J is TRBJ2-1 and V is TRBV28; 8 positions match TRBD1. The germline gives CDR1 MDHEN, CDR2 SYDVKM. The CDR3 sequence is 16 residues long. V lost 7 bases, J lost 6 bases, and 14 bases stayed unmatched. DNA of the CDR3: TGTGCCAGCACTTCTTCAGGGGGCGGGGAGGTCAATGAGCAGTTCTTC. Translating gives CASTSSGGGEVNEQFF.

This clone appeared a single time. The CDR3 coding sequence is TGTGCCAGCAGGAGAGGGGGGAAACGGGACGGAACATGGAGGGGCGAGCAGTACTTC. It is translated as CASRRGGKRDGTWRGEQYF. The J gene is TRBJ2-7, the V gene TRBV28; perhaps D is TRBD1 or TRBD2 (6 bases each). The CDR3 is 19 amino acids. V shed 6 bases and J shed 6 bases, with 33 bases lying between them. Germline CDR1 is MDHEN and CDR2 is SYDVKM.

CDR3 region: CASSYSDNSNYGYTF. In nucleotides, the CDR3 is TGTGCCAGCAGTTACTCGGACAACTCTAACTATGGCTACACCTTC. The chain recombines TRBV6-6 with TRBJ1-2, with D possibly matching TRBD1 (5 bases). This CDR3 spans 15 amino acids. Germline assignment: CDR1 MNHNY and CDR2 SVGAGI (reference sequence). The V end was cut by 0 bases, the J end by 0 bases, with 8 bases between.

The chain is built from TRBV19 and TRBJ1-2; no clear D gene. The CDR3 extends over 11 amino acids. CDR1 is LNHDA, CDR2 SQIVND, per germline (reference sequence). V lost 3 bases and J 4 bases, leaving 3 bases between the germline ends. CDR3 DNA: TGTGCCAGTAGTATCCGCTATGGCTACACCTTC. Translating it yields CASSIRYGYTF.

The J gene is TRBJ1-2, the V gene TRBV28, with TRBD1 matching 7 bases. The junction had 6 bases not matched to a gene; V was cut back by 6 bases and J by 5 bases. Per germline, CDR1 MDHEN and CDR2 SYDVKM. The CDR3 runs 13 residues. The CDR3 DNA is TGTGCCAGCAGAGCTGACAGGGCTTATGGCTACACCTTC. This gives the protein CASRADRAYGYTF.

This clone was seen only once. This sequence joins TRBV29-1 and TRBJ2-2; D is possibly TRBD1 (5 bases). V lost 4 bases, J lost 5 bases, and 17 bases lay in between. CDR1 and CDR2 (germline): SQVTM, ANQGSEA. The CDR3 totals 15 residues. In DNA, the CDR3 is TGCAGCGTTGGTTTCGGAGCAGGGCGAACCGGGGAGCTGTTTTTT. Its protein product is CSVGFGAGRTGELFF.

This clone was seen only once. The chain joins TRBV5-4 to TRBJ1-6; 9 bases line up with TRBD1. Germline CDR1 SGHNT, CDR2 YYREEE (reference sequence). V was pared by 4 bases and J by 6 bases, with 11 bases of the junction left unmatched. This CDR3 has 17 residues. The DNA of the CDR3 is TGTGCCAGCAGCCCGGGCTCCGGGACAGGGACTAATTCACCCCTCCACTTT. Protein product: CASSPGSGTGTNSPLHF.

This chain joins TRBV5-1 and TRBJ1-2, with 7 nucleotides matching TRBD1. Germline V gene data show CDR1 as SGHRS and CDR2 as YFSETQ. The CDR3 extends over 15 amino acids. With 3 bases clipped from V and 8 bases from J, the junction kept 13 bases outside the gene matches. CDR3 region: CASSWGSTGTVGYTF. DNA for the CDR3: TGCGCCAGCAGCTGGGGGTCCACCGGGACAGTCGGCTACACCTTC.

The CDR3 loop is CASSTRTSGNAGGYF. CDR3 in DNA: TGTGCCAGCAGCACCCGGACTAGCGGGAATGCCGGCGGGTATTTT. The chain has TRBV7-2 and TRBJ2-3, with 12 bases fitting TRBD2. J gave up 14 bases and V 5 bases, and 14 bases lay outside the gene matches. Looked up from germline, CDR1 is SGHTA and CDR2 is FQGNSA. The CDR3 runs to 15 residues. The entire variable domain, with the rest obtained from reference TRBV7-2 and TRBJ2-3, is as follows: GAGVSQSPSNKVTEKGKDVELRCDPISGHTALYWYRQSLGQGLEFLIYFQGNSAPDKSGLPSDRFSAERTGGSVSTLTIQRTQQEDSAVYLCASSTRTSGNAGGYFGPGTRLTVL.

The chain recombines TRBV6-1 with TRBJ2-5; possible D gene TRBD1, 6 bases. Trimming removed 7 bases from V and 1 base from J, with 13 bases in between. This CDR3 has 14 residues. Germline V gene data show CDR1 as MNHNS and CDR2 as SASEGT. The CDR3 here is CASTTTGSQETQYF. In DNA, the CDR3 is TGTGCCAGCACTACCACAGGGTCCCAAGAGACCCAGTACTTC.

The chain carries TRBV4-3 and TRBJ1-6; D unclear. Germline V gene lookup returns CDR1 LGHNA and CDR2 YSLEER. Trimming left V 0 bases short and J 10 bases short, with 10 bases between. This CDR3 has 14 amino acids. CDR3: CASSQDFRESPLHF. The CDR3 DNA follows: TGCGCCAGCAGCCAAGATTTTCGTGAGTCACCCCTCCACTTT.

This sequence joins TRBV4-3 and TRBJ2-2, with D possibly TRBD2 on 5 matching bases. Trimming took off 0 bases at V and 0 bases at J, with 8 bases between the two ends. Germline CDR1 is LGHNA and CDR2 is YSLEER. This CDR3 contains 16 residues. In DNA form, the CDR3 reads TGCGCCAGCAGCCAAGATTCCGGGACGAACACCGGGGAGCTGTTTTTT. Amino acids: CASSQDSGTNTGELFF.

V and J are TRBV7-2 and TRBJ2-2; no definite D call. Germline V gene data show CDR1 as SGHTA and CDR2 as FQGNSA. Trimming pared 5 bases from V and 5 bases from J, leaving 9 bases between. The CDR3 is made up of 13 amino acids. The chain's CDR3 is CASSPRRTGELFF. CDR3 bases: TGTGCCAGCAGCCCGCGGAGAACCGGGGAGCTGTTTTTT. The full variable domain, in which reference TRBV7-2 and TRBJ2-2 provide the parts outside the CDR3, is GAGVSQSPSNKVTEKGKDVELRCDPISGHTALYWYRQSLGQGLEFLIYFQGNSAPDKSGLPSDRFSAERTGGSVSTLTIQRTQQEDSAVYLCASSPRRTGELFFGEGSRLTVL.

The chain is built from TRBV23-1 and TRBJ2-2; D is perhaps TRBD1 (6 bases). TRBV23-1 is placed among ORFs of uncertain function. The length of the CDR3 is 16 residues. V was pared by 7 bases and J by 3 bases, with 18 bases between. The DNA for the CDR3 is TGCGCCAGCATCTGCCCTGGGCAGGGGCACACCGGGGAGCTGTTTTTT. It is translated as CASICPGQGHTGELFF.

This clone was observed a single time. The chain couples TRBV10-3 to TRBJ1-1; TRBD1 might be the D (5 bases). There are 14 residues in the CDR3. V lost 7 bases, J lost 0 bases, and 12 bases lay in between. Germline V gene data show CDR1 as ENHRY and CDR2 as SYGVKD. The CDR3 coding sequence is TGTGCCATCACGGGGGACCTGATGAACACTGAAGCTTTCTTT. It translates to CAITGDLMNTEAFF.

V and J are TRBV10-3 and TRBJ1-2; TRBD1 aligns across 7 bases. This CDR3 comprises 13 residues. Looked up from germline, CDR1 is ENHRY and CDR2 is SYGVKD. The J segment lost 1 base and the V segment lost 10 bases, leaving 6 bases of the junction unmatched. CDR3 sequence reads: CASTGTDNYGYTF. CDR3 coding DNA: TGTGCCAGCACCGGGACAGATAACTATGGCTACACCTTC.

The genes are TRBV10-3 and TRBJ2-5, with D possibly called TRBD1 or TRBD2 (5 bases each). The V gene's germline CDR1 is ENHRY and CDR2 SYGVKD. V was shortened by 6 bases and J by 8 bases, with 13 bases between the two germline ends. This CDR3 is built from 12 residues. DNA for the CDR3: TGTGCCATCAGCACTAGTCAGGGAACCCAGTACTTC. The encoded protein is CAISTSQGTQYF.

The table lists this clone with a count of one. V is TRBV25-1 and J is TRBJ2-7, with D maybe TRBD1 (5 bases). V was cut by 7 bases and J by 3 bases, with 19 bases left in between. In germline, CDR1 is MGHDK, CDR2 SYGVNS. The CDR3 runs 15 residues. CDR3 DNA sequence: TGTGCCAGCAAGGTAGGGGAAAGGAACTGCTACGAGCAGTACTTC. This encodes CASKVGERNCYEQYF.

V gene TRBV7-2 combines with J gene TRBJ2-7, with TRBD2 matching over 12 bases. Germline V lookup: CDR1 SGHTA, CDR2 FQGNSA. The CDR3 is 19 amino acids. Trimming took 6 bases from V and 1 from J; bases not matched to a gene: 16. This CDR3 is CASRRTGATSGGTSYEQYF. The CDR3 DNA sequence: TGTGCCAGCAGGCGAACAGGAGCTACTAGCGGGGGGACTTCCTACGAGCAGTACTTC.

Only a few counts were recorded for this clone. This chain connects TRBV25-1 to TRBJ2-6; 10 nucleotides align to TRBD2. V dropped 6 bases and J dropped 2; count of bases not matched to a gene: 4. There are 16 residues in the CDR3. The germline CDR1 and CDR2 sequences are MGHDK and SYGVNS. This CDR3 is CASSRLAGAGANVLTF. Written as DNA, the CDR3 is TGTGCCAGCAGCAGGCTAGCGGGAGCTGGGGCCAACGTCCTGACTTTC.

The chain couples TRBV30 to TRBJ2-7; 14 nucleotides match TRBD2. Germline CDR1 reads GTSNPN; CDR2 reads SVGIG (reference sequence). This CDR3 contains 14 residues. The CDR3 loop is CAGTSGSSGYEQYF. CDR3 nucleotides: TGTGCGGGGACTAGCGGGAGCTCTGGCTACGAGCAGTACTTC.

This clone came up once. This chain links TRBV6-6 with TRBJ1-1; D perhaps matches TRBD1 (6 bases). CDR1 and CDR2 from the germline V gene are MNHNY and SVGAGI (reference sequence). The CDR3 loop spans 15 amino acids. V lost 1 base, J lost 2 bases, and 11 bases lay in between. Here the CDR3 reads CASSYFGGANTEAFF. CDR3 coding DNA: TGTGCCAGCAGTTACTTTGGGGGCGCAAACACTGAAGCTTTCTTT.